The 27 T cell receptor beta chains given below trace back to one sample, sequenced in a study of T cell responses to AZD1222 COVID-19 vaccine. Produced via immunoSEQ multiplex PCR; TCRdb's table is partial and in-frame only. The data hold more than 85,000 clones, with about nine tenths observed a single time. The sample was peripheral blood, taken on day 0 of AZD1222 vaccination. The source is an adult in good health.

Here the CDR3 reads CAWDPGQGAHEQYF. CDR3 bases: TGTGCCTGGGATCCGGGACAGGGGGCCCACGAGCAGTACTTC. The rearrangement links TRBV30 to TRBJ2-7, with 12 bases matching TRBD1. The CDR3 loop spans 14 amino acids. The V and J ends lost 5 bases and 5 bases, in that order; junction bases with no gene match: 7. Per germline, CDR1 GTSNPN and CDR2 SVGIG (reference sequence).

The rearrangement joins TRBV25-1 to TRBJ2-2, with D perhaps given as TRBD1 or TRBD2 (5 bases each). From germline, CDR1 is MGHDK and CDR2 SYGVNS. The CDR3 contains 15 residues. Trimming stripped 3 bases from V and 3 bases from J, with 11 bases between. This CDR3 reads CASSDPGRHTGELFF. CDR3 sequence (DNA): TGTGCCAGCAGTGACCCGGGACGTCACACCGGGGAGCTGTTTTTT.

The V and J genes are TRBV11-2 and TRBJ1-6; 7 positions agree with TRBD1. With 5 bases clipped from V and 7 bases from J, the junction kept 8 bases outside the gene matches. The CDR3 loop spans 15 amino acids. Germline V gene data show CDR1 as SGHAT and CDR2 as FQNNGV. CDR3 in amino acids: CASSMTGYENSPLHF. The CDR3, as DNA: TGTGCCAGCAGCATGACAGGGTATGAAAATTCACCCCTCCACTTT. The complete variable domain, with remaining parts taken from reference TRBV11-2 and TRBJ1-6, reads EAGVAQSPRYKIIEKRQSVAFWCNPISGHATLYWYQQILGQGPKLLIQFQNNGVVDDSQLPKDRFSAERLKGVDSTLKIQPAKLEDSAVYLCASSMTGYENSPLHFGNGTRLTVT.

The J gene is TRBJ1-5, the V gene TRBV5-4, with D unresolved. The CDR3 spans 16 residues. CDR1 SGHNT and CDR2 YYREEE come from the germline V gene (reference sequence). Trimming pared 5 bases from V and 3 bases from J, leaving 18 bases between. The CDR3: CASSTGGSSANQPQHF. In DNA form, the CDR3 reads TGTGCCAGCAGTACTGGAGGCAGTTCAGCCAATCAGCCCCAGCATTTT.

The chain joins TRBV2 to TRBJ2-3; TRBD1 is a possible D gene (5 bases). Trimming removed 9 bases from V and 8 bases from J, with 15 bases in between. This CDR3 spans 12 amino acids. Germline V gene lookup returns CDR1 SNHLY and CDR2 FYNNEI. The CDR3 sequence: CARQAEVGTQYF. CDR3 sequence (DNA): TGTGCCAGACAGGCCGAAGTTGGTACGCAGTATTTT.

V and J are TRBV5-4 and TRBJ2-7; D perhaps matches TRBD1 (6 bases). V was shortened by 0 bases and J by 9 bases, with 19 bases between the two germline ends. The CDR3 runs 15 residues. CDR1 is SGHNT, CDR2 YYREEE, per germline (reference sequence). The CDR3 nucleotides read TGTGCCAGCAGCTTGGCAGGGGTTAAGATCGCCGGGCAGTACTTC. Translation gives CASSLAGVKIAGQYF. The full variable domain, rest sourced from reference TRBV5-4 and TRBJ2-7, is ETGVTQSPTHLIKTRGQQVTLRCSSQSGHNTVSWYQQALGQGPQFIFQYYREEENGRGNFPPRFSGLQFPNYSSELNVNALELDDSALYLCASSLAGVKIAGQYFGPGTRLTVT.

The chain employs TRBV12-3 or TRBV12-4 and TRBJ2-6, with unresolved D. V lost 8 bases and J lost 3, with 8 bases in between. This CDR3 comprises 13 residues. CDR3 bases: TGTGCCAGCGGCCGTCGTGGGGCCAACGTCCTGACTTTC. This encodes CASGRRGANVLTF.

Here the CDR3 reads CASSLGDFFYEQYF. The CDR3 nucleotides read TGTGCCAGCAGCTTGGGGGACTTCTTTTACGAGCAGTACTTC. The chain employs TRBV7-8 and TRBJ2-7; weak D call: TRBD2 (6 bases). Trimming shortened V by 3 bases and J by 4 bases, and 13 bases separated the two germline ends. From germline, CDR1 is SGHVS and CDR2 FQNEAQ. The CDR3 extends over 14 amino acids.

This clone is a singleton in its sample. The chain has TRBV9 and TRBJ2-5; 11 nucleotides agree with TRBD2. Germline V CDR1 and CDR2: SGDLS, YYNGEE. The CDR3 runs to 18 residues. Germline trimming cut 0 bases from V and 2 bases from J; bases unmatched to any gene: 9. The DNA of the CDR3 is TGTGCCAGCAGCGTAGGGATAGCGGGGGGGTATGGGCAAGAGACCCAGTACTTC. Its translation is CASSVGIAGGYGQETQYF.

V and J are TRBV7-2 and TRBJ1-5, with D possibly TRBD1 on 5 matching bases. The germline CDR1 and CDR2 sequences are SGHTA and FQGNSA. The V gene lost 4 bases and the J gene lost 5 bases, with 9 bases spanning the gap. The CDR3 sequence is 13 residues long. CDR3 region: CASSSQADQPQHF. The CDR3 DNA reads TGTGCCAGCAGCTCACAGGCAGATCAGCCCCAGCATTTT.

V is TRBV25-1 and J is TRBJ2-7, with D tentatively TRBD1 or TRBD2 (6 bases each). V was clipped by 2 bases and J by 3 bases, with 8 bases between them. Germline V gene sequence: CDR1 MGHDK, CDR2 SYGVNS. The CDR3 covers 13 residues. The CDR3 DNA sequence: TGTGCCAGCAGTGAAGGGGGGCTCTACGAGCAGTACTTC. Residues: CASSEGGLYEQYF.

This clone was observed a single time. The genes are TRBV7-8 and TRBJ1-6; D perhaps matches TRBD1 (5 bases). Germline V gives CDR1 SGHVS, CDR2 FQNEAQ. The V and J ends lost 3 bases and 6 bases respectively, with 12 bases between them. The CDR3 loop spans 15 amino acids. CDR3 DNA sequence: TGTGCCAGCAGCTTGGTTAGCGGGGGTAATTCACCCCTCCACTTT. This gives the protein CASSLVSGGNSPLHF. The whole variable domain, filled in from reference TRBV7-8 and TRBJ1-6, reads GAGVSQSPRYKVAKRGQDVALRCDPISGHVSLFWYQQALGQGPEFLTYFQNEAQLDKSGLPSDRFFAERPEGSVSTLKIQRTQQEDSAVYLCASSLVSGGNSPLHFGNGTRLTVT.

The rearrangement links TRBV27 to TRBJ1-1, with D uncertain. The germline gives CDR1 MNHEY, CDR2 SMNVEV (reference sequence). This CDR3 contains 16 residues. Trimming stripped 6 bases from V and 7 bases from J, with 24 bases between. Here the CDR3 reads CASSTRSGQPALEAFF. The CDR3 DNA reads as TGTGCCAGCAGCACCCGGTCGGGCCAGCCGGCCCTTGAAGCTTTCTTT.

The chain has TRBV2 and TRBJ2-1; 11 nucleotides agree with TRBD2. From germline, CDR1 is SNHLY and CDR2 FYNNEI. Germline trimming cut 6 bases from V and 6 bases from J; bases unmatched to any gene: 7. The CDR3 consists of 15 residues. The CDR3 loop reads CASSHLAGGINEQFF. The DNA for the CDR3 is TGTGCCAGCAGCCACCTAGCGGGGGGAATCAATGAGCAGTTCTTC.

V usage is TRBV7-3 and J usage is TRBJ2-1; 8 nucleotides line up with TRBD2. The CDR3 is made up of 16 amino acids. Trimming at V came to 2 bases and at J to 0 bases, leaving 3 bases not matched to a gene. CDR1 is SGHTA, CDR2 FQGTGA, per germline. The CDR3 loop is CASSLGGTSSYNEQFF. The CDR3 nucleotides are TGTGCCAGCAGCTTAGGCGGGACTAGCTCCTACAATGAGCAGTTCTTC.

The genes are TRBV18 and TRBJ2-6; D possibly uses TRBD1 or TRBD2 (5 bases each). The CDR3 contains 20 residues. The germline V gene encodes CDR1 KGHSH and CDR2 LQKENI. V dropped 0 bases and J dropped 2 bases, with 20 bases sitting between them. The CDR3 is CASSPPFQGWTLAGANVLTF. DNA for the CDR3: TGTGCCAGCTCACCACCATTTCAGGGCTGGACTTTAGCTGGGGCCAACGTCCTGACTTTC. Combining the CDR3 with reference TRBV18 and TRBJ2-6 gives the whole variable domain NAGVMQNPRHLVRRRGQEARLRCSPMKGHSHVYWYRQLPEEGLKFMVYLQKENIIDESGMPKERFSAEFPKEGPSILRIQQVVRGDSAAYFCASSPPFQGWTLAGANVLTFGAGSRLTVL.

The chain recombines TRBV24-1 with TRBJ2-7; possibly TRBD1 or TRBD2 for D (5 bases each). The CDR3 is 15 amino acids. Germline CDR1 is KGHDR and CDR2 is SFDVKD. V lost 7 bases and J 3 bases, leaving 18 bases between the germline ends. The DNA of the CDR3 is TGTGCCACCAGCCACCTCCCGGGACGAGGCTACGAGCAGTACTTC. This gives the protein CATSHLPGRGYEQYF.

The rearrangement links TRBV6-6 to TRBJ1-1, with unresolved D. Germline V gene sequence: CDR1 MNHNY, CDR2 SVGAGI (reference sequence). Trimming took 0 bases from V and 5 from J, leaving 4 bases between them. The CDR3 extends over 12 amino acids. The CDR3 sequence: CASSYSMTEAFF. In nucleotides, the CDR3 is TGTGCCAGCAGTTACTCGATGACTGAAGCTTTCTTT.

The rearrangement links TRBV5-1 to TRBJ2-1; 12 positions match TRBD2. The CDR3 loop spans 17 amino acids. In germline, CDR1 is SGHRS, CDR2 YFSETQ. The junction had 5 bases not matched to a gene; V was cut back by 0 bases and J by 4 bases. The CDR3 protein is CASSLAGTSGPYNEQFF. The CDR3 bases are TGCGCCAGCAGCTTGGCAGGGACTAGCGGGCCATACAATGAGCAGTTCTTC.

The CDR3, as DNA: TGTGCCAGCAACTTATACCAAGGGACCTCGGGGGTCAATCAGCCCCAGCATTTT. It yields the protein CASNLYQGTSGVNQPQHF. V and J are TRBV28 and TRBJ1-5; possibly TRBD1 for D (5 bases). With 7 bases removed from V and 3 bases from J, the gap between germline ends came to 25 bases. Germline V gives CDR1 MDHEN, CDR2 SYDVKM. The CDR3 extends over 18 amino acids. Variable domain in full (rest from reference TRBV28 and TRBJ1-5): DVKVTQSSRYLVKRTGEKVFLECVQDMDHENMFWYRQDPGLGLRLIYFSYDVKMKEKGDIPEGYSVSREKKERFSLILESASTNQTSMYLCASNLYQGTSGVNQPQHFGDGTRLSIL.

V is TRBV27 and J is TRBJ1-1; TRBD1 matches at 8 bases. CDR3 length: 16 residues. Germline V gives CDR1 MNHEY, CDR2 SMNVEV (reference sequence). V lost 6 bases and J lost 6; bases outside the gene matches: 15. The CDR3 sequence: CASSTEWGDRIAEAFF. In DNA form, the CDR3 reads TGTGCCAGCAGCACGGAGTGGGGGGACAGGATTGCTGAAGCTTTCTTT.

V gene TRBV12-3 or TRBV12-4 combines with J gene TRBJ1-1; D call uncertain. The CDR3 is made up of 13 amino acids. V lost 7 bases, J lost 1 base, and 10 bases lay in between. CDR3 amino acids: CASNEQENTEAFF. The CDR3 DNA is TGTGCCAGCAATGAGCAGGAGAACACTGAAGCTTTCTTT.

The chain employs TRBV3-1 (or the pseudogene TRBV3-2) and TRBJ1-2; 7 bases fit TRBD1. Germline CDR1 reads LGHDT; CDR2 reads YNNKEL (reference sequence). The CDR3 consists of 13 residues. The ends lost 4 bases at V and 2 bases at J; junction bases unmatched: 1. CDR3 nucleotides: TGTGCCAGCAGCCCGGGACAGAACTATGGCTACACCTTC. Encoded protein: CASSPGQNYGYTF.

The rearrangement joins TRBV4-1 to TRBJ2-7; D might be TRBD1 or TRBD2, each matching 6 bases. V was cut by 6 bases and J by 1 base, with 16 bases left in between. Germline assignment: CDR1 MGHRA and CDR2 YSYEKL. The CDR3 runs 15 residues. CDR3 DNA sequence: TGCGCCAGCAGGCAAAGGAGGGGGGCTTCCTACGAGCAGTACTTC. This encodes CASRQRRGASYEQYF.

V is TRBV2 and J is TRBJ2-5, with D maybe TRBD2 (6 bases). Germline V gene lookup returns CDR1 SNHLY and CDR2 FYNNEI. Trimming took off 7 bases at V and 5 bases at J, with 14 bases between the two ends. The CDR3 runs to 13 residues. CDR3 coding DNA: TGTGCCAGCATCGGGCCTGGAGGGGAGACCCAGTACTTC. The encoded protein is CASIGPGGETQYF.

This clone has only one observation. This chain connects TRBV30 to TRBJ1-5, with TRBD1 as a possible D gene (5 bases). The CDR3 runs 14 residues. Per germline, CDR1 GTSNPN and CDR2 SVGIG (reference sequence). Trimming took off 4 bases at V and 4 bases at J, with 14 bases between the two ends. For the CDR3, the DNA is TGTGCCTGGAATTTAGGGACCGCGAATCAGCCCCAGCATTTT. Translating it yields CAWNLGTANQPQHF.

This clone appeared a single time. This sequence joins TRBV5-6 and TRBJ1-2; D ambiguous. Trimming left V 4 bases short and J 7 bases short, with 17 bases between. The germline CDR1 and CDR2 sequences are SGHDT and YYEEEE. The CDR3 consists of 14 residues. CDR3 bases: TGTGCCAGCAGCGTCCTTACAGAGTACTCTGGCTACACCTTC. This sequence encodes CASSVLTEYSGYTF.